This T cell receptor (beta chain) was captured by sequencing in a study of blood T cell repertoires in COVID-19. This table comes from immunoSEQ multiplex PCR, and its TCRdb copy is limited to in-frame clones, with some not included. This sample has roughly 260,000 clones, with roughly 87% found just once. The ends were cut back, 9 bases at V and 1 base at J, with 9 bases in the middle. This CDR3 region has 12 residues. In germline, CDR1 is MDHEN, CDR2 SYDVKM. V and J are TRBV28 and TRBJ1-1, with D possibly being TRBD1 (5 bases). The TCR was taken from a woman aged 45-60 years who had recovered from COVID-19. The sequenced sample consisted of peripheral blood. The CDR3 bases are TGTGCCAGTAGGCAGGGGAACACTGAAGCTTTCTTT. Translation gives CASRQGNTEAFF.